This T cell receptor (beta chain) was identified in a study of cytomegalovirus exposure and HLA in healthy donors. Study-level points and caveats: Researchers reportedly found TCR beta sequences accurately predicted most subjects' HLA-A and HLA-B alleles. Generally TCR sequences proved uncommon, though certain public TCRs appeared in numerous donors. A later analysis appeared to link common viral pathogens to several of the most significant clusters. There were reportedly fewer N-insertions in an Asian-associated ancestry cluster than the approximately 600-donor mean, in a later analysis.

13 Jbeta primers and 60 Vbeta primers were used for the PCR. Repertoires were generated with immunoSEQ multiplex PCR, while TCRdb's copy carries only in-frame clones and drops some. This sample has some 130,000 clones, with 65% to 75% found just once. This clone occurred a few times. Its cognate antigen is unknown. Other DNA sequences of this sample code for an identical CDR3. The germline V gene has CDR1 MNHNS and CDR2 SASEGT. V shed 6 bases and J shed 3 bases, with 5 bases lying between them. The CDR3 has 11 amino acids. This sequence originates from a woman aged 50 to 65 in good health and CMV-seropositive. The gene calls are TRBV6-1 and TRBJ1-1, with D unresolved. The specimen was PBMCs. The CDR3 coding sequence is TGTGCCAGCAGAGAGGACACTGAAGCTTTCTTT. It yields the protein CASREDTEAFF.